This T cell receptor (beta chain) emerged from a study of T-cell memory formation after mild COVID-19. Study outcomes and limitations: Memory sampled before infection contained some responding clones, suggesting cross-reactive memory joined. Contracting CD4+ clones lay largely in CM and EM, with CD8+ ones residing in EMRA. Second-wave clones with a day 37 peak had unconfirmed SARS-CoV-2 specificity.

This clonotype was counted a few times. The antigen remains unidentified. TCRdb used MiXCR to reprocess the 5' RACE reads, holding one entry per CDR3 protein. The sample consists of almost 550,000 distinct CDR3 sequences, about a fifth of them appearing once. Germline V gene sequence: CDR1 MNHNS, CDR2 SASEGT. The CDR3 spans 14 residues. V lost 7 bases and J 3 bases, leaving 12 bases between the germline ends. The sequence was collected from an adult woman who had mild COVID-19 (a few samples of this study predate the infection). Cell type and time point are not known. Sequenced material: PBMCs or a T cell subset sorted from them (not recorded which). The J gene is TRBJ2-2, the V gene TRBV6-1; D is unclear. DNA for the CDR3: TGTGCCAGCATTGAGGCGCCGGACACCGGGGAGCTGTTTTTT. It translates to CASIEAPDTGELFF.